A single T cell receptor (beta chain) is shown here with its context. This CDR3 region has 19 residues. This sample is drawn from a study of control samples from healthy donors and cancer patients. TCRdb's copy holds only in-frame clones and misses some; the assay was immunoSEQ multiplex PCR. The sample lists 170,000 or so clones, around nine tenths occurring once. Sample: blood. This TCR was recovered from a man aged 30 to 39 in good health. V and J are TRBV21-1 and TRBJ2-5; the table assigns TRBD1, which was not confirmed against the DNA. TRBV21-1 is tagged as a pseudogene. CDR3 region: CASSKGAPLGGPDQETQYF. For the CDR3, the DNA is TGTGCCAGCAGCAAAGGGGCACCGTTAGGGGGCCCTGACCAAGAGACCCAGTACTTC.